The T cell receptor (beta chain) described here comes from a study of T cells expressing NK-cell markers. The wider study: Cells sorted as CD3+CD56+NKG2C+, CD3+CD56+NKG2C- and CD3+CD56-NKG2C+ T cells supplied the TCR beta repertoires.

One entry per CDR3 protein, without DNA, is what TCRdb gives after re-calling the 5' RACE reads. The listing contains 500,000 to 600,000 distinct CDR3 sequences. The germline gives CDR1 DFQATT, CDR2 SNEGSKA (reference sequence). The CDR3 is made up of 11 amino acids. Sequenced input: blood T cells: a sorted CD56 or NKG2C T cell subset, CD4+ or CD8+ T cells, or bulk PBMC T cells (not recorded which). This chain uses TRBV20-1 with TRBJ1-1. This receptor was taken from a man younger than 30 in good health. CDR3 sequence: CSAGAGSEAFF.